This T cell receptor (beta chain) derives from a study of blood T cell repertoires in COVID-19. About the study: The samples span acute and convalescent COVID-19 from the United States, Italy and Spain.

Assay used: immunoSEQ multiplex PCR; TCRdb lists only in-frame clones, some missing. The sample contains around 200,000 clones, roughly 84% of which appear only once. V dropped 4 bases and J dropped 4; count of bases not matched to a gene: 6. The V gene's germline CDR1 is ENHRY and CDR2 SYGVKD. This CDR3 is 15 amino acids long. J is TRBJ1-5 and V is TRBV10-3; 8 nucleotides match TRBD1. Sequenced material: peripheral blood. The clonotype was recovered from a woman in her thirties or forties with COVID-19, enrolled during active disease. The DNA of the CDR3 is TGTGCCATCAGTGGAGGACAGGGCCAAAATCAGCCCCAGCATTTT. This gives the protein CAISGGQGQNQPQHF.